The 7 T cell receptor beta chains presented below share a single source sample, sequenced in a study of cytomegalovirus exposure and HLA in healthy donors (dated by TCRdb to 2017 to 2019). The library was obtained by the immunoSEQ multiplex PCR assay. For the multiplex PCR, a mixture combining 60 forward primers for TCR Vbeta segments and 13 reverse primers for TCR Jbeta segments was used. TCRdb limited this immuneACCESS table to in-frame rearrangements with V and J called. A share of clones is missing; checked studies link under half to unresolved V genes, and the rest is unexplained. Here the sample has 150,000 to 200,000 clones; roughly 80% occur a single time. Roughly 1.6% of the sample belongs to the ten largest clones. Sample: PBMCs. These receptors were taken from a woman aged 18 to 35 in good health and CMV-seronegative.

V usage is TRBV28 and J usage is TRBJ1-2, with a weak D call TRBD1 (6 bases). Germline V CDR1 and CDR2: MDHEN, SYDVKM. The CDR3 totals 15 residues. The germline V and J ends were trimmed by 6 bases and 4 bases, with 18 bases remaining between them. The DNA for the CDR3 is TGTGCCAGCAGATCTTACAGGGAAGGGATCTATGGCTACACCTTC. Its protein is CASRSYREGIYGYTF.

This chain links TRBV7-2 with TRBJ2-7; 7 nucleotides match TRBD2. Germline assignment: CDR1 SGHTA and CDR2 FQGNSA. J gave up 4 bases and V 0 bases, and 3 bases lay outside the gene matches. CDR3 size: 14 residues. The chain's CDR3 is CASSLAGGPYEQYV. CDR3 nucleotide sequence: TGTGCCAGCAGCTTAGCGGGAGGGCCGTACGAGCAGTACGTC.

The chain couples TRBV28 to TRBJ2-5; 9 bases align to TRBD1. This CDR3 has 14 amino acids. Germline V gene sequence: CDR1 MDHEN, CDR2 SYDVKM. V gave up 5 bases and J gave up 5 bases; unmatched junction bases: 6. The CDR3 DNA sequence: TGTGCCAGCAGTACAGGGGGCGCTCCGGAGACCCAGTACTTC. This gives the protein CASSTGGAPETQYF.

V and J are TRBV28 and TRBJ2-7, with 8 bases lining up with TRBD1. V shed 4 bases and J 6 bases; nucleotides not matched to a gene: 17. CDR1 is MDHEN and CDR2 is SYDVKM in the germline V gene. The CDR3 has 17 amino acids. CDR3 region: CASSWTGFRGVLSEQYF. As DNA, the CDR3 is TGTGCCAGCAGTTGGACAGGGTTCAGGGGGGTCTTGTCCGAGCAGTACTTC.

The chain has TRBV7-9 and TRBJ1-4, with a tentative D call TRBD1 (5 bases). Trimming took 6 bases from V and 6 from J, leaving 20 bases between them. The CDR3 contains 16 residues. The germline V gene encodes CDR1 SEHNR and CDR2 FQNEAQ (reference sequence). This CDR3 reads CASSSRFRGADEKLFF. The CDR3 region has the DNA TGTGCCAGCAGTAGCAGGTTTAGGGGCGCCGATGAAAAACTGTTTTTT.

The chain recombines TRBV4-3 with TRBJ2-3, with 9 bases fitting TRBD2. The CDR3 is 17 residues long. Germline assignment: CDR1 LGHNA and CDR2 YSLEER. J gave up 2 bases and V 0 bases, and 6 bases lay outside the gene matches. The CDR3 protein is CASSQDPSGAATDTQYF. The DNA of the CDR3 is TGCGCCAGCAGCCAAGATCCTAGCGGGGCTGCCACAGATACGCAGTATTTT.

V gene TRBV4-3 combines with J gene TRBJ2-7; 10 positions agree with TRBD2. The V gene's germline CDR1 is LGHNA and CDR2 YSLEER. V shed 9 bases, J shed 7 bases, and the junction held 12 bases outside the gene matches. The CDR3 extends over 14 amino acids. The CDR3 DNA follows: TGCGCCAGTATAGCGGGAGGACCTATGGGTGAGCAGTACGTC. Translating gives CASIAGGPMGEQYV.